The clone carrying this T cell receptor beta chain was picked up a small number of times. The antigen remains unidentified. Primers used in a second PCR of roughly 6 to 11 cycles were a sample-barcoded 5' primer and a J-beta primer mix. MiXCR, applied by TCRdb to the 5' RACE reads, yields one record per CDR3 protein. The data show 750,000 to 1,000,000 distinct CDR3 sequences, about 27% seen once. The data stem from a study of blood T cells in healthy people across ages. The germline V and J ends were trimmed by 4 bases and 7 bases, with 11 bases remaining between them. The CDR3 runs 12 residues. In germline, CDR1 is SGHRS, CDR2 YFSETQ. The study, taken as a whole, reports: Older age coincided with a roughly linear decline in TCR beta diversity per million T cells.

Per-sample PBMC isolation yielded at least 6 million cells. These data also formed part of another study, on T cells of mothers and their children.

This chain links TRBV5-1 with TRBJ1-2; weak D call: TRBD1 (5 bases). The origin of this receptor is a middle-aged woman in good health. The source material was blood. The CDR3 loop reads CASSPGSVGYTF. The CDR3 coding sequence is TGCGCCAGCAGCCCAGGGTCGGTTGGCTACACCTTC.